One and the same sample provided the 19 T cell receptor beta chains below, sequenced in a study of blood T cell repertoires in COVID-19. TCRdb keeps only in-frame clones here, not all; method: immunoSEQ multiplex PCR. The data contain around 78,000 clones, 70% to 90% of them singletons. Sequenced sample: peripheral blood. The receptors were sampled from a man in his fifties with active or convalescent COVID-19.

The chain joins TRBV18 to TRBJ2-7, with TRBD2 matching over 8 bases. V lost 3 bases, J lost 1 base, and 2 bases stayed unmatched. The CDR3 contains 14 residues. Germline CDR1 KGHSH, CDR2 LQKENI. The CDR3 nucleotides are TGTGCCAGCTCACCGGGACTAGGGTCCTACGAGCAGTACTTC. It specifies CASSPGLGSYEQYF. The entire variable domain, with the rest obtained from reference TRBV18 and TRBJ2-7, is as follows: NAGVMQNPRHLVRRRGQEARLRCSPMKGHSHVYWYRQLPEEGLKFMVYLQKENIIDESGMPKERFSAEFPKEGPSILRIQQVVRGDSAAYFCASSPGLGSYEQYFGPGTRLTVT.

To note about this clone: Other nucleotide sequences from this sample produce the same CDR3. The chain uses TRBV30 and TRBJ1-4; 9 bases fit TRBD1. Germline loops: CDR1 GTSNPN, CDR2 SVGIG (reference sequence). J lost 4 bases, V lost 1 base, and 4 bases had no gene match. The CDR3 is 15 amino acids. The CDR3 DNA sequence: TGTGCCTGGAGTGGAATGGACAGGGGTAATGAAAAACTGTTTTTT. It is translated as CAWSGMDRGNEKLFF.

The CDR3 loop is CASSVGQGAETQYF. CDR3 nucleotide sequence: TGTGCCAGCAGTGTGGGACAGGGGGCAGAGACCCAGTACTTC. The rearrangement links TRBV2 to TRBJ2-5, with 12 positions matching TRBD1. J was trimmed by 4 bases and V by 4 bases; bases with no gene match: 1. This CDR3 is 14 amino acids long. The germline V gene has CDR1 SNHLY and CDR2 FYNNEI.

The CDR3 loop is CATSRERPDRVYGYTF. The DNA of the CDR3 is TGTGCCACCAGCAGAGAGAGGCCCGACAGGGTCTATGGCTACACCTTC. This chain connects TRBV15 to TRBJ1-2; the match to TRBD1 covers 7 bases. J gave up 4 bases and V 0 bases, and 8 bases lay outside the gene matches. The germline CDR1 and CDR2 sequences are LNHNV and YYDKDF (reference sequence). This CDR3 has 16 residues.

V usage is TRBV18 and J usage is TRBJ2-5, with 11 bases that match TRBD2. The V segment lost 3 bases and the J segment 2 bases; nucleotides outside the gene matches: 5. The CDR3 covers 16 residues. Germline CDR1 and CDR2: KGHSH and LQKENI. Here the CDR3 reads CASSPGTSGRQETQYF. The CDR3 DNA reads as TGTGCCAGCTCACCCGGGACTAGCGGACGGCAAGAGACCCAGTACTTC.

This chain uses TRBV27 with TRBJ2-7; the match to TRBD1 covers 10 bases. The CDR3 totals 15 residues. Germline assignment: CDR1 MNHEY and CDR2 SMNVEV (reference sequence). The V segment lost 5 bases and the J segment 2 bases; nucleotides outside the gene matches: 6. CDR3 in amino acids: CASSPGTGDPYEQYF. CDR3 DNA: TGTGCCAGCAGTCCGGGGACAGGGGATCCCTACGAGCAGTACTTC.

The CDR3 is CASSQASGGKNIQYF. CDR3 coding DNA: TGCGCCAGCAGCCAAGCTTCCGGGGGCAAAAACATTCAGTACTTC. V is TRBV4-3 and J is TRBJ2-4, with a possible D match to TRBD2 (6 bases). V lost 1 base to trimming and J lost 3 bases, with 10 bases between them. CDR3 length: 15 amino acids. The germline V gene encodes CDR1 LGHNA and CDR2 YSLEER.

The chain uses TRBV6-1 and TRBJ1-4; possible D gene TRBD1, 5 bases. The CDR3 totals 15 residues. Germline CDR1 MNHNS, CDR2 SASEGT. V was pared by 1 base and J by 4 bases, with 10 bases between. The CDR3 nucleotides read TGTGCCAGCAGTGAAGTGGGACTGTATAATGAAAAACTGTTTTTT. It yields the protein CASSEVGLYNEKLFF.

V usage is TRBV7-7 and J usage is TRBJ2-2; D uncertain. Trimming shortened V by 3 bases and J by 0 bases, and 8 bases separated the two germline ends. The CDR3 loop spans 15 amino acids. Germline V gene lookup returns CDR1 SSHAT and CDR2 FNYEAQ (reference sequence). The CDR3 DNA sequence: TGTGCCAGCAGCTTTTCTCCGTCGAACACCGGGGAGCTGTTTTTT. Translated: CASSFSPSNTGELFF.

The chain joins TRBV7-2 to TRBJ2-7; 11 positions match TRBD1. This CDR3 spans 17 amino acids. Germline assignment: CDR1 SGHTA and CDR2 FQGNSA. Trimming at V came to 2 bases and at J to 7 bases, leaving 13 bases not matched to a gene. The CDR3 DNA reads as TGTGCCAGCAGCTTAAGGGGAGGGGGACAGGGGGTTTTTGAGCAGTACTTC. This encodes CASSLRGGGQGVFEQYF.

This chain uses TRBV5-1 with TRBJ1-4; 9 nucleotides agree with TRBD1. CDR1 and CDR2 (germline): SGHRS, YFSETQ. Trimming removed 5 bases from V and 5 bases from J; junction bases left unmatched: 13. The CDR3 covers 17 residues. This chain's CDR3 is CASRRQGEEVRNEKLFF. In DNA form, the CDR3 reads TGCGCCAGCAGAAGACAGGGGGAGGAGGTTAGAAATGAAAAACTGTTTTTT.

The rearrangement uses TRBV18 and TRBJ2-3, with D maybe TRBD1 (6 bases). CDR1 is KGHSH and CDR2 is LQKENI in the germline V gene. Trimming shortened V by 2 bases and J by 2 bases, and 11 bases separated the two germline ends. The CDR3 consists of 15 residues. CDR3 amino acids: CASSPRQESTDTQYF. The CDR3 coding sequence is TGTGCCAGCTCACCAAGACAGGAATCCACAGATACGCAGTATTTT.

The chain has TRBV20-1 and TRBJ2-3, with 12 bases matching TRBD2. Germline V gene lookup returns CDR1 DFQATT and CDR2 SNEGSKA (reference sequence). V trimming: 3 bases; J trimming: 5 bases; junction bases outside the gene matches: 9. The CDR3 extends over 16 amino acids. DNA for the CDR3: TGCAGTGCTAGTGGGCTAGCGGGGGGGCCCATAGATACGCAGTATTTT. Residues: CSASGLAGGPIDTQYF.

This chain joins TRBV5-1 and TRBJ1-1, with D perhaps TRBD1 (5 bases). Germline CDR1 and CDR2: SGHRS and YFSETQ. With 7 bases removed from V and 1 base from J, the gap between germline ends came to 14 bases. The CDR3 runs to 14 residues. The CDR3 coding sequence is TGCGCCAGCCGTACCTCAACAGGGAACACTGAAGCTTTCTTT. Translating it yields CASRTSTGNTEAFF.

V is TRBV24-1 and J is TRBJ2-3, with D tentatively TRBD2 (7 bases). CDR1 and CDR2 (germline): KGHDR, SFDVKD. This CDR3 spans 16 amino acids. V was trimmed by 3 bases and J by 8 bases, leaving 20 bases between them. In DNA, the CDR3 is TGTGCCACCAGTGATCCGGGGGGCAGGGCTGGGGTTACGCAGTATTTT. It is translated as CATSDPGGRAGVTQYF.

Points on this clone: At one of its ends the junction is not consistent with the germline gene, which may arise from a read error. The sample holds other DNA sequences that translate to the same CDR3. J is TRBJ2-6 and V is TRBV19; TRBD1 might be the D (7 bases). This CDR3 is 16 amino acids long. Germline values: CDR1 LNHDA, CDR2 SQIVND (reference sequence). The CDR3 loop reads CASSRIQGTGANVLTF. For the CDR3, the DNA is TGTGCCAGTAGTAGAATACAGGGGACTGGGGCTAACGTCCTGACTTTC.

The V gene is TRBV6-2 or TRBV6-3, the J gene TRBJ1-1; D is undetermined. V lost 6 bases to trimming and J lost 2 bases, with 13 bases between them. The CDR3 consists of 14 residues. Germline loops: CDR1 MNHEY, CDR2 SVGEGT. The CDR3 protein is CASSPARDNTEAFF. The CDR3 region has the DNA TGTGCCAGCAGCCCCGCTCGGGATAACACTGAAGCTTTCTTT.

The CDR3 DNA follows: TGTGCCAGTAAACGGGAGGGCCTTGCCGGGACCCAGTACTTC. Protein: CASKREGLAGTQYF. The V gene is TRBV19, the J gene TRBJ2-5; TRBD2 matches 8 bases. The CDR3 is 14 amino acids. V lost 7 bases and J lost 7; bases outside the gene matches: 11. CDR1 and CDR2 (germline): LNHDA, SQIVND (reference sequence). The whole variable domain, remainder taken from reference TRBV19 and TRBJ2-5, is DGGITQSPKYLFRKEGQNVTLSCEQNLNHDAMYWYRQDPGQGLRLIYYSQIVNDFQKGDIAEGYSVSREKKESFPLTVTSAQKNPTAFYLCASKREGLAGTQYFGPGTRLLVL.

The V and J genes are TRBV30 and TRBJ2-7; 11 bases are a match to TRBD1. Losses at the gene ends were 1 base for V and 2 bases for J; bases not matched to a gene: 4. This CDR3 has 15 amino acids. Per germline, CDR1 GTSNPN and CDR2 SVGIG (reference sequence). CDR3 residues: CAWSAGTGGPYEQYF. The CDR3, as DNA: TGTGCCTGGAGTGCCGGGACAGGGGGGCCCTACGAGCAGTACTTC.